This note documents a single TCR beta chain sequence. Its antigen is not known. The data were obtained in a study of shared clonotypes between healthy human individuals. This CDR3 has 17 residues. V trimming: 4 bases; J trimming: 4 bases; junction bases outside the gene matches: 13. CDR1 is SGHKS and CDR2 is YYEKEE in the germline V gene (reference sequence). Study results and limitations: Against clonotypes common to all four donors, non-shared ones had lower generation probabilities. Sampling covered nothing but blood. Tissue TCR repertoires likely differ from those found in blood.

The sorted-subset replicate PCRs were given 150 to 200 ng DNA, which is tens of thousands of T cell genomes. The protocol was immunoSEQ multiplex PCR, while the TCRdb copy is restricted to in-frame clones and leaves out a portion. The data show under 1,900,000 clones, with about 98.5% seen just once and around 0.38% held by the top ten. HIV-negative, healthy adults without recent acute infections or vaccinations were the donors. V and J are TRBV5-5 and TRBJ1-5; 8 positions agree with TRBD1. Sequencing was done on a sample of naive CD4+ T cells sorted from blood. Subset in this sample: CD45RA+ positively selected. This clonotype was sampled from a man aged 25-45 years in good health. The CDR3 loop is CASSETQGGLWNQPQHF. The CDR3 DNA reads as TGTGCCAGCAGCGAGACACAGGGGGGACTTTGGAATCAGCCCCAGCATTTT. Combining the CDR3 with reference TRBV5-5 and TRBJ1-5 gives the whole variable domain DAGVTQSPTHLIKTRGQQVTLRCSPISGHKSVSWYQQVLGQGPQFIFQYYEKEERGRGNFPDRFSARQFPNYSSELNVNALLLGDSALYLCASSETQGGLWNQPQHFGDGTRLSIL.